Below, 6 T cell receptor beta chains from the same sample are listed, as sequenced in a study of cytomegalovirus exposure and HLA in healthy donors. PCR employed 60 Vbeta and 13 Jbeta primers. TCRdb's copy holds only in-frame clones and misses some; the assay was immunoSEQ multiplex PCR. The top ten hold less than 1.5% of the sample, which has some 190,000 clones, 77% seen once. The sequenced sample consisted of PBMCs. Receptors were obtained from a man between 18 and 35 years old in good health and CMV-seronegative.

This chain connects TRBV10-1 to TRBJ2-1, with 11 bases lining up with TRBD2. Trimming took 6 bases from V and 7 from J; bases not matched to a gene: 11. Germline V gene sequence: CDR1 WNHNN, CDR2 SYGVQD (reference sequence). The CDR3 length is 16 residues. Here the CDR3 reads CASRGLAGGLRNEQFF. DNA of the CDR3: TGCGCCAGCAGGGGCTTAGCGGGGGGGCTTCGGAATGAGCAGTTCTTC.

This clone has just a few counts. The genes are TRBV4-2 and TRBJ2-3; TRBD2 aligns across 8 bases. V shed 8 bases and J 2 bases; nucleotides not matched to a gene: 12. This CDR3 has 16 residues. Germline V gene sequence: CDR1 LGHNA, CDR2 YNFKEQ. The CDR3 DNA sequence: TGTGCCAGCGGCTCCCCACTAGCGGACCCCACAGATACGCAGTATTTT. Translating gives CASGSPLADPTDTQYF.

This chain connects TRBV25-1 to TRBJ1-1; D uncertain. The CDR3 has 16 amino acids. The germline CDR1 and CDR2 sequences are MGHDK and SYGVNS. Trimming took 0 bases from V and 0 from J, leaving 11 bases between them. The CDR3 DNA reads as TGTGCCAGCAGTGAATATGAGGGCAACCTGAACACTGAAGCTTTCTTT. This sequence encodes CASSEYEGNLNTEAFF.

DNA for the CDR3: TGTGCCAGCAGCATGTTCCCCAAATCGAGCTATGGCTACACCTTC. Its protein is CASSMFPKSSYGYTF. This chain links TRBV6-5 with TRBJ1-2; the D is unclear. The CDR3 has 15 amino acids. Germline CDR1 and CDR2: MNHEY and SVGAGI. V was pared by 6 bases and J by 4 bases, with 18 bases between.

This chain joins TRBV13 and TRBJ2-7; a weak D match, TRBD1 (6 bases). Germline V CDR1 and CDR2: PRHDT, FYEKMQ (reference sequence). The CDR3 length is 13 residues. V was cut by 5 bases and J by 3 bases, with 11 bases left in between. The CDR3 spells CASSQGWGYEQYF. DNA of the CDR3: TGTGCCAGCAGCCAGGGGTGGGGCTACGAGCAGTACTTC.

CDR3 amino acids: CASSYSTGTNYGYTF. CDR3 nucleotides: TGTGCCAGCAGTTACTCGACAGGGACTAACTATGGCTACACCTTC. The V and J genes are TRBV6-5 and TRBJ1-2, with 7 bases aligning to TRBD1. Trimming removed 0 bases from V and 0 bases from J; junction bases left unmatched: 1. The CDR3 totals 15 residues. Germline V gene sequence: CDR1 MNHEY, CDR2 SVGAGI.